This T cell receptor (beta chain) was identified in a study of beta chain features in type 1 diabetes. Study-wide results and caveats: Moderate yet significant TCRB CDR3 shortening was seen in Type 1 diabetes patients in all four CD4+ subsets.

This clone was counted between two and nine times. Its antigen is not known. Germline lookup yields CDR1 MNHEY and CDR2 SVGAGI. The CDR3 consists of 16 residues. V shed 0 bases, J shed 4 bases, and the junction held 1 base outside the gene matches. All of the isolated RNA was reverse transcribed, so expressed TCRB transcripts were sequenced. The method was immunoSEQ multiplex PCR; TCRdb's version includes in-frame clones alone and lacks a portion of them. Seen here are about 340,000 clones, about a tenth observed once, and the top ten hold less than 1.2%. This clonotype was sampled from a young man with type 1 diabetes. Source material: central memory CD4+ T cells from blood. This sequence joins TRBV6-5 and TRBJ2-5; 14 bases match TRBD2. CDR3 bases: TGTGCCAGCAGTTACTCAGGGACTAGCGGGGGAGAGACCCAGTACTTC. Translation gives CASSYSGTSGGETQYF.